This record looks at one T cell receptor (beta chain) sequence and its context. At one of its ends the junction is not consistent with the germline gene, which may arise from a read error. The data are from a study of tumor-infiltrating lymphocytes in primary liver carcinoma. Unsorted bulk tissue (20-30 mg) underwent RNA and DNA co-extraction. Germline V CDR1 and CDR2: MNHNS, SASEGT. The CDR3 sequence is 15 residues long. Production of TCR beta cDNA used 500 ng total RNA together with a constant-region primer. Sequencing libraries for TCR beta derived from three nested multiplex PCR rounds that used slightly modified ARM-PCR. Running ten to eleven cycles apiece, the first two PCR rounds relied on TRBV1-TRBV30 forward primers together with a C-beta reverse primer. TCRdb independently ran MiXCR on the multiplex PCR reads; one entry per CDR3 protein. The table includes about 30,000 distinct CDR3 sequences, around 66% detected once.

The sample taken for sequencing was liver tumor tissue from sampling region 3. Subset indicated: tumor region T3, left-lateral pole. The V call is TRBV6-1, the J call TRBJ2-3; TRBD2 matches 14 bases. This clonotype was obtained from a woman aged 25 to 39 with primary liver carcinoma and hepatitis B virus infection. The CDR3: CVSSGTSGSSDTQYF. Here the CDR3 DNA reads TGTGTCAGCAGCGGGACTAGCGGGAGTTCGGATACGCAGTATTTT.